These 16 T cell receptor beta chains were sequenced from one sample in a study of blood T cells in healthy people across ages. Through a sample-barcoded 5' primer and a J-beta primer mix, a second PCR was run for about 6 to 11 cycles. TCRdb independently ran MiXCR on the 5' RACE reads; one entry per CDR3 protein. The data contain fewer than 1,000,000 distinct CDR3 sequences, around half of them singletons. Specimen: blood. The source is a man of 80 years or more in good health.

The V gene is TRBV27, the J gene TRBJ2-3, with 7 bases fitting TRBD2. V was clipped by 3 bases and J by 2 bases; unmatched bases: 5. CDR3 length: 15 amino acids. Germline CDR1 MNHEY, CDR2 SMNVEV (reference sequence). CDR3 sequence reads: CASSFGRALTDTQYF. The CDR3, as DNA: TGTGCCAGCAGTTTTGGGAGGGCCCTCACAGATACGCAGTATTTT.

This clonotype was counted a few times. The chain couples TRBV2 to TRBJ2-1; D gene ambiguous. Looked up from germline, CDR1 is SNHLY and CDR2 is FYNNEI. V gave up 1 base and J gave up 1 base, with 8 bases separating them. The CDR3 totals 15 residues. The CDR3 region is CASSEETTSYNEQFF. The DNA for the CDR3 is TGTGCCAGCAGTGAAGAGACGACATCCTACAATGAGCAGTTCTTC.

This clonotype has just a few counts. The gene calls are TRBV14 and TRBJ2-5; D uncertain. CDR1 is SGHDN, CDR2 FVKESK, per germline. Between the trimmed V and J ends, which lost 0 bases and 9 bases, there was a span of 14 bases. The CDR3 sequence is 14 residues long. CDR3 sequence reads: CASSQDRVAVAQYF. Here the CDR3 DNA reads TGTGCCAGCAGCCAAGATAGAGTGGCAGTCGCCCAGTACTTC.

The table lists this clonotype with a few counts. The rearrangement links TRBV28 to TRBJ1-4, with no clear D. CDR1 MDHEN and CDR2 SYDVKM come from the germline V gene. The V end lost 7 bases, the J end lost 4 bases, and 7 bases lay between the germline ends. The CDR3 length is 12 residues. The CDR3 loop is CASKSGNEKLFF. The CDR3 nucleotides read TGTGCCAGCAAGTCCGGTAATGAAAAACTGTTTTTT.

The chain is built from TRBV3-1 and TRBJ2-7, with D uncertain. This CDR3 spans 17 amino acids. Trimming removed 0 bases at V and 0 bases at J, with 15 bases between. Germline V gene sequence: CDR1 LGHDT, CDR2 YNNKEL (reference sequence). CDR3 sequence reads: CASSQEIDSRSSYEQYF. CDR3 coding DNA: TGTGCCAGCAGCCAAGAAATAGACTCTCGGAGCTCCTACGAGCAGTACTTC.

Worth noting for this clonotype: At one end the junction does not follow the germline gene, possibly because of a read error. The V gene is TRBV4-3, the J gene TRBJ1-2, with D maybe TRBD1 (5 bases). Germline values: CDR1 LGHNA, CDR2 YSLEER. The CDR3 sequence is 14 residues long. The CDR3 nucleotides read TGCGTCAGCAGCTGCCCGGGGGAGGCTGTTGGCTACACCTTC. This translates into CVSSCPGEAVGYTF.

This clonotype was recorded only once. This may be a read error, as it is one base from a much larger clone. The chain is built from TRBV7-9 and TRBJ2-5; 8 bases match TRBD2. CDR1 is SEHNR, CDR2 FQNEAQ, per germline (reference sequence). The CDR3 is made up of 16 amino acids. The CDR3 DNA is TGTGCCAGGAGCTGGGGAATAGCGGGAACTGGGGAGACCCAGTACTTC. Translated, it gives CARSWGIAGTGETQYF.

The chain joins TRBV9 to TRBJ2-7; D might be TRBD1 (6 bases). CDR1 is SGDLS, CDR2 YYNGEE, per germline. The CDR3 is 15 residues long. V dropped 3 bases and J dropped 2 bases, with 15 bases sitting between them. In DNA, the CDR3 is TGTGCCAGCAGCGGTACGGGACACCCAGCCTACGAGCAGTACTTC. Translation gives CASSGTGHPAYEQYF.

In DNA, the CDR3 is TGTGCCAGCAGCTTAGACCGGACAGGCCTCAATGAAAAACTGTTTTTT. Its translation is CASSLDRTGLNEKLFF. The chain has TRBV7-9 and TRBJ1-4, with TRBD1 identical over 7 bases. V gave up 1 base and J gave up 5 bases; unmatched junction bases: 7. The CDR3 is 16 amino acids. CDR1 is SEHNR, CDR2 FQNEAQ, per germline (reference sequence).

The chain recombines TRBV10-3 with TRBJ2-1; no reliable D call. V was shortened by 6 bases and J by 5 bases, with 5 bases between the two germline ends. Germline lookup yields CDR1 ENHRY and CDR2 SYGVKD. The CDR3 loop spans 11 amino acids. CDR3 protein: CAIRGDNEQFF. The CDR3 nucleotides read TGTGCCATCAGAGGAGACAATGAGCAGTTCTTC.

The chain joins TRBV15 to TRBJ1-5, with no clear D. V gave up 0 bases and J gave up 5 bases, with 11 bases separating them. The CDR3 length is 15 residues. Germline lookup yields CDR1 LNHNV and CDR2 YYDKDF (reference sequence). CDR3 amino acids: CATSRDLKRDQPQHF. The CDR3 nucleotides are TGTGCCACCAGCAGAGACCTGAAAAGGGATCAGCCCCAGCATTTT.

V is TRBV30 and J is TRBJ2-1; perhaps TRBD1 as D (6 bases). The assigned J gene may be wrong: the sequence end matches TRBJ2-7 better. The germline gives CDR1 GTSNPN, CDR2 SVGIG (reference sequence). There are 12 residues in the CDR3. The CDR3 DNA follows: TGTGCTCTTGGGACAACCGGGGACGAGCAGTACTTC. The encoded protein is CALGTTGDEQYF.

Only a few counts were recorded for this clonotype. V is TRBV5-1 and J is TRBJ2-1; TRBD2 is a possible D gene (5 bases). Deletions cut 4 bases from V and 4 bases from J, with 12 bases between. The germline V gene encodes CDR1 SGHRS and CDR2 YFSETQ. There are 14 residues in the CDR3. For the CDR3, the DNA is TGCGCCAGCAGCCGATTGTCGGGGTACAATGAGCAGTTCTTC. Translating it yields CASSRLSGYNEQFF.

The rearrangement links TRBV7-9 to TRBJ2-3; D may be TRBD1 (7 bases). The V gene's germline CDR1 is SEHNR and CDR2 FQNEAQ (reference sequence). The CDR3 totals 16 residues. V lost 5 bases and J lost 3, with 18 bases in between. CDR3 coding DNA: TGTGCCAGCAGCCGCCGGGGGACAGAGTTTACAGATACGCAGTATTTT. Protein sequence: CASSRRGTEFTDTQYF.

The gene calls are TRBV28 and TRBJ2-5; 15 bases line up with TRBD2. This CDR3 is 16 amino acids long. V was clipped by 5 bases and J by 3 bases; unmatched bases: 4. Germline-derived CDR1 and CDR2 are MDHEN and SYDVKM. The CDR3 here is CASSIGLAGGEETQYF. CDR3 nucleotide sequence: TGTGCCAGCAGTATTGGACTAGCGGGAGGGGAAGAGACCCAGTACTTC.

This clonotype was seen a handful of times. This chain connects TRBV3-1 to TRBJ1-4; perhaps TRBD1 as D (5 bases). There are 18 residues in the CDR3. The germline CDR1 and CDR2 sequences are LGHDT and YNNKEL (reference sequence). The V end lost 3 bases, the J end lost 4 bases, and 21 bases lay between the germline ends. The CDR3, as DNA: TGTGCCAGCAGCCAGGTGCCAGGGCTGACTCTTATTAATGAAAAACTGTTTTTT. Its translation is CASSQVPGLTLINEKLFF.